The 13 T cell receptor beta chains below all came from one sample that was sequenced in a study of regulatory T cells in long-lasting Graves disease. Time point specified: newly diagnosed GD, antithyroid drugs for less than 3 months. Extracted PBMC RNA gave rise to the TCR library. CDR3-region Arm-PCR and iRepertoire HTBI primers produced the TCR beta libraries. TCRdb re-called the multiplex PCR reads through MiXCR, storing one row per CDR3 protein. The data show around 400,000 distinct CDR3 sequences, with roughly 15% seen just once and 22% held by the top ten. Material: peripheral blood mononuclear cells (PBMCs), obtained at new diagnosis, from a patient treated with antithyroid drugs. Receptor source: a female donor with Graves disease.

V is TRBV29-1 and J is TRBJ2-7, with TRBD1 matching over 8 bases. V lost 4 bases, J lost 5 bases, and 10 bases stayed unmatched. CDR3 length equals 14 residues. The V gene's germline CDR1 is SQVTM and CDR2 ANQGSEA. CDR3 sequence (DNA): TGCAGCGTTGTAAGGAGTGACAGGGGCCACGAGCAGTACTTC. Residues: CSVVRSDRGHEQYF.

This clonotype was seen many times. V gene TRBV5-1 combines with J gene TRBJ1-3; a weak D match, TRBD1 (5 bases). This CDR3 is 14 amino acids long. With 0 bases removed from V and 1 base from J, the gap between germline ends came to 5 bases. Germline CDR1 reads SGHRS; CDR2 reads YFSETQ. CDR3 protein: CASSLEGSGNTIYF. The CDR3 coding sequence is TGCGCCAGCAGCTTGGAGGGGTCTGGAAACACCATATATTTT.

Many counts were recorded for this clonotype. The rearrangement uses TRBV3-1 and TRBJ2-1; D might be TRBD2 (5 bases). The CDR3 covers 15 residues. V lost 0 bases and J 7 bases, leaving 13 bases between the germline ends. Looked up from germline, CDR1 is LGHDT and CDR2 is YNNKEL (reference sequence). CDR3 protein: CASSQDGAGGNEQFF. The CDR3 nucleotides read TGTGCCAGCAGCCAAGACGGCGCGGGTGGTAATGAGCAGTTCTTC.

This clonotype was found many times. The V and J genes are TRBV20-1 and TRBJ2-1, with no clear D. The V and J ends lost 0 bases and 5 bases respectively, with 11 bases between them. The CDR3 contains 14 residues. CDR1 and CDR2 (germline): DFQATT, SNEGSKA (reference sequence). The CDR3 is CSARDPVNDNEQFF. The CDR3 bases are TGCAGTGCTAGAGACCCTGTCAATGACAATGAGCAGTTCTTC.

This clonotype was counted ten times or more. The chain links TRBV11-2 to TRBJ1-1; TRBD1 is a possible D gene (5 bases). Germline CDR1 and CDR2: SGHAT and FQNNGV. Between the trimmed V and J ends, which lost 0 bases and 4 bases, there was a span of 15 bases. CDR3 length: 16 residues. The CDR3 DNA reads TGTGCCAGCAGCTTAGATAACTGGGGCACCGGCACTGAAGCTTTCTTT. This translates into CASSLDNWGTGTEAFF.

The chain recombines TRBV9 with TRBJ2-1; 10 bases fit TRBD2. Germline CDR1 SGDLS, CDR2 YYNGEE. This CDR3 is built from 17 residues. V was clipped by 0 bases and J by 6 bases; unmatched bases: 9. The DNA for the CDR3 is TGTGCCAGCAGCGTAGCTATTCGGACTAGCGGAATCAATGAGCAGTTCTTC. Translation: CASSVAIRTSGINEQFF. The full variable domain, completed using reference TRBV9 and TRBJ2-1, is DSGVTQTPKHLITATGQRVTLRCSPRSGDLSVYWYQQSLDQGLQFLIQYYNGEERAKGNILERFSAQQFPDLHSELNLSSLELGDSALYFCASSVAIRTSGINEQFFGPGTRLTVL.

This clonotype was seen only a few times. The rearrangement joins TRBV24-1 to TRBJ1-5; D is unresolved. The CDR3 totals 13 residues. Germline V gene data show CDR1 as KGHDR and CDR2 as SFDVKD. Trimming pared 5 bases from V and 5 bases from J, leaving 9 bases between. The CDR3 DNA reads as TGTGCCACCAGTGCCAGAGACCATCAGCCCCAGCATTTT. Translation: CATSARDHQPQHF.

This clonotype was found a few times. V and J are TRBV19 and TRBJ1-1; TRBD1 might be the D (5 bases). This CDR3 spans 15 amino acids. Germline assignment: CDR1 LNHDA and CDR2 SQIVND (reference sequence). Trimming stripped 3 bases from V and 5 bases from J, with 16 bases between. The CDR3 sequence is CASSIRPPRGTEAFF. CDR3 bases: TGTGCCAGTAGTATTCGGCCTCCCCGGGGGACTGAAGCTTTCTTT. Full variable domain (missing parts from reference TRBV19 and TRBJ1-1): DGGITQSPKYLFRKEGQNVTLSCEQNLNHDAMYWYRQDPGQGLRLIYYSQIVNDFQKGDIAEGYSVSREKKESFPLTVTSAQKNPTAFYLCASSIRPPRGTEAFFGQGTRLTVV.

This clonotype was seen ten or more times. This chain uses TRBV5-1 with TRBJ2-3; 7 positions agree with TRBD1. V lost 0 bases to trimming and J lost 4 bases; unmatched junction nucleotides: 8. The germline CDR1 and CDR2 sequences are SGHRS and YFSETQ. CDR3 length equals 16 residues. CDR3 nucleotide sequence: TGCGCCAGCAGCTTGGGGGCCGCAGGGGGAGCAGATACGCAGTATTTT. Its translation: CASSLGAAGGADTQYF. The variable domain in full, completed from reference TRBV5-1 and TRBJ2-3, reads KAGVTQTPRYLIKTRGQQVTLSCSPISGHRSVSWYQQTPGQGLQFLFEYFSETQRNKGNFPGRFSGRQFSNSRSEMNVSTLELGDSALYLCASSLGAAGGADTQYFGPGTRLTVL.

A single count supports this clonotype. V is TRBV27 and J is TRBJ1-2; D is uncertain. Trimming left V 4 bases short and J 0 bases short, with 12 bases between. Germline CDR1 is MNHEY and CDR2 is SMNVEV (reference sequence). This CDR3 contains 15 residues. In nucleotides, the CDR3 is TGTGCCAGCAGTTCCAGACTAGAACCTAACTATGGCTACACCTTC. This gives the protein CASSSRLEPNYGYTF.

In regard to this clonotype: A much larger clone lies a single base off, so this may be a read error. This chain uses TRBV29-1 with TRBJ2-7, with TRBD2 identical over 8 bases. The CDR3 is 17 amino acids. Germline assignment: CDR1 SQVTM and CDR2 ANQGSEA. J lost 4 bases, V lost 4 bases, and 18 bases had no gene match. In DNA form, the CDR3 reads TGCAGCGTTGGGGTTAGCGGGATTTGGGGACACCATTACGAGCAGTACTTC. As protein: CSVGVSGIWGHHYEQYF.

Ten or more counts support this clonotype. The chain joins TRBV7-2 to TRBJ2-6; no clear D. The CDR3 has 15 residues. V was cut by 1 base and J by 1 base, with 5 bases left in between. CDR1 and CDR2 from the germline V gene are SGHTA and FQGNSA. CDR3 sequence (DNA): TGTGCCAGCAGCTTAGAATTTTCTGGGGCCAACGTCCTGACTTTC. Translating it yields CASSLEFSGANVLTF.

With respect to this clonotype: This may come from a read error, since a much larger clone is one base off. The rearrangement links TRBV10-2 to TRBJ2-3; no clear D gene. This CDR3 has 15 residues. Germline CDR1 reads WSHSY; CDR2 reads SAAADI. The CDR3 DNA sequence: TGCACCAGCACCAGACAACCCCCGGCCCCAGATACGCAGTATTTT. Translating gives CTSTRQPPAPDTQYF.